These T cell receptor beta chains were read from a single sample in a study of T cell clones after liver transplantation. The repertoire was sequenced with immunoSEQ multiplex PCR; TCRdb's copy has only in-frame clones and lacks some. The repertoire holds about 51,000 clones, with less than 90% as singletons. Here the sequenced sample was CD8+ T cells from blood, taken 12 months after liver transplant. The receptors were sampled from a human patient who received a liver transplant. Some T cells may arise from the graft donor. Both conserved end residues are part of each CDR3. A D gene is named only where the DNA matches it firmly. A row's size may be missing; if present it is once, few, many or a size class.

V gene,clone size,J gene,D gene,CDR3 protein,CDR3 DNA
TRBV19,-,TRBJ2-1,-,CASSIAGVGQFF,TGTGCCAGTAGTATAGCTGGGGTGGGGCAGTTCTTC
TRBV7-9,-,TRBJ2-5,-,CASSLVGLQETQYF,TGTGCCAGCAGCCTAGTGGGGCTACAAGAGACCCAGTACTTC
TRBV4-3,few,TRBJ2-1,TRBD2,CASSQVLIAGRRDEQFF,TGCGCCAGCAGCCAAGTCCTAATAGCGGGGCGGAGGGATGAGCAGTTCTTC
TRBV11-2,-,TRBJ2-1,TRBD2,CASSPTSGEDYNEQFF,TGTGCCAGCAGCCCGACTAGCGGGGAGGACTACAATGAGCAGTTCTTC
TRBV19,-,TRBJ2-1,-,CASTNAIGVGEQFF,TGTGCCAGTACCAACGCGATAGGAGTCGGTGAGCAGTTCTTC
TRBV19,few,TRBJ1-2,TRBD1,CASSPGQNYGYTF,TGTGCCAGTAGTCCGGGACAGAACTATGGCTACACCTTC
TRBV5-6,-,TRBJ2-7,TRBD1,CASSWGQGYEQYF,TGTGCCAGCAGCTGGGGACAGGGCTACGAGCAGTACTTC
TRBV2,-,TRBJ2-7,-,CASSGTGLYEQYF,TGTGCCAGCTCCGGGACGGGCCTCTACGAGCAGTACTTC
TRBV6-7,-,TRBJ2-7,TRBD2,CASSYLRPEREAHEQYF,TGTGCCAGCAGTTACTTGCGTCCTGAGCGGGAGGCCCACGAGCAGTACTTC
TRBV5-1,once,TRBJ2-1,-,CASSLELANSYNEQFF,TGCGCCAGCAGCTTAGAGCTAGCGAACTCCTACAATGAGCAGTTCTTC
TRBV13,-,TRBJ2-3,-,CASSFLGDERTDTQYF,TGTGCCAGCAGCTTTTTGGGGGACGAAAGGACAGATACGCAGTATTTT
TRBV5-1,-,TRBJ2-7,-,CASSYGYEQYF,TGCGCCAGCAGCTATGGATACGAGCAGTACTTC
TRBV29-1,few,TRBJ2-1,TRBD2,CSVEPGLADYNEQFF,TGCAGCGTTGAGCCGGGACTAGCGGATTACAATGAGCAGTTCTTC
TRBV7-9,-,TRBJ1-5,-,CASSQLDQPQHF,TGTGCCAGCAGCCAACTGGATCAGCCCCAGCATTTT
TRBV27,-,TRBJ2-7,-,CASSFGLNYEQYF,TGTGCCAGCAGTTTCGGGTTGAACTACGAGCAGTACTTC
TRBV5-6,-,TRBJ2-1,TRBD2,CASSILPLGLPEQFF,TGTGCCAGCAGCATACTGCCCTTGGGACTACCTGAGCAGTTCTTC
TRBV28,-,TRBJ1-5,-,CASTSGRVTRPNQPQHF,TGTGCCAGCACCTCCGGTAGGGTGACACGGCCGAATCAGCCCCAGCATTTT
TRBV7-3,-,TRBJ2-7,-,CASSSEPGPFYEQYF,TGTGCCAGCAGCTCCGAACCGGGACCGTTCTACGAGCAGTACTTC
TRBV30,-,TRBJ1-3,-,CAWNSGTRGNTIYF,TGTGCCTGGAATTCCGGGACGCGAGGAAACACCATATATTTT
TRBV4-2,-,TRBJ1-1,TRBD1,CASSQETGSPEAFF,TGTGCCAGCAGCCAAGAGACAGGGAGTCCTGAAGCTTTCTTT
TRBV14,-,TRBJ1-4,-,CASSQGPKLFF,TGTGCCAGCAGCCAAGGCCCGAAACTGTTTTTT
TRBV19,-,TRBJ2-1,-,CATETEPPGNEQFF,TGTGCCACCGAGACAGAGCCGCCGGGCAATGAGCAGTTCTTC
TRBV7-3,few,TRBJ2-2,TRBD2,CASSLSPPKREGLDTGELFF,TGTGCCAGCAGCTTATCCCCCCCGAAGCGGGAGGGCCTTGACACCGGGGAGCTGTTTTTT
TRBV27,-,TRBJ2-7,-,CASSSLGGAYEQYF,TGTGCCAGCAGTTCACTAGGGGGTGCCTACGAGCAGTACTTC
TRBV19,-,TRBJ2-7,TRBD1,CASSIGQGFYEQYF,TGTGCCAGTAGTATAGGACAGGGATTCTACGAGCAGTACTTC
TRBV4-2,-,TRBJ2-2,-,CASSQGETGELFF,TGTGCCAGCAGCCAAGGAGAAACCGGGGAGCTGTTTTTT
TRBV7-9,-,TRBJ2-7,TRBD1,CASSLGTVPYEQYF,TGTGCCAGCAGCCTCGGGACAGTACCCTACGAGCAGTACTTC
TRBV28,-,TRBJ2-3,TRBD1,CASSPGTGEGADTQYF,TGTGCCAGCAGTCCCGGGACAGGGGAAGGGGCAGATACGCAGTATTTT
TRBV9,-,TRBJ2-7,-,CASSVGRGHPSYEQYF,TGTGCCAGCAGCGTAGGCCGAGGACACCCCTCCTACGAGCAGTACTTC
TRBV5-4,-,TRBJ2-1,TRBD2,CASSFGLAPPEQFF,TGTGCCAGCAGCTTTGGACTAGCCCCCCCTGAGCAGTTCTTC
TRBV30,-,TRBJ2-3,-,CAWSEGDTQYF,TGTGCCTGGAGTGAGGGAGATACGCAGTATTTT
TRBV6-5,-,TRBJ1-4,TRBD1,CASSSDRGAAEKLFF,TGTGCCAGCAGTTCCGACAGGGGAGCCGCAGAAAAACTGTTTTTT
TRBV19,-,TRBJ2-7,-,CASSISLAGRHEQYF,TGTGCCAGTAGTATCTCCCTTGCAGGGAGGCACGAGCAGTACTTC
TRBV15,-,TRBJ2-7,TRBD2,CATSRDGTSGRAGEQYF,TGTGCCACCAGCAGAGATGGGACTAGCGGGAGGGCCGGGGAGCAGTACTTC
TRBV2,-,TRBJ2-3,TRBD2,CASSYLAGTSTDTQYF,TGTGCCAGCAGCTACTTAGCGGGAACTAGCACAGATACGCAGTATTTT
TRBV5-6,-,TRBJ2-7,-,CASSYQHSYEQYF,TGTGCCAGCAGTTATCAGCACTCCTACGAGCAGTACTTC
TRBV19,-,TRBJ1-1,-,CASYTGTTEAFF,TGTGCCAGCTATACAGGGACCACTGAAGCTTTCTTT
TRBV27,-,TRBJ2-7,-,CASSFGRAYEQYF,TGTGCCAGCAGTTTTGGCAGAGCCTACGAGCAGTACTTC
TRBV7-9,-,TRBJ2-3,-,CASSFGTVSTDTQYF,TGTGCCAGCAGCTTTGGGACGGTGAGCACAGATACGCAGTATTTT
TRBV7-8,few,TRBJ1-5,-,CASSLGVYQPQHF,TGTGCCAGCAGCTTAGGGGTTTATCAGCCCCAGCATTTT
TRBV6-6,-,TRBJ2-7,-,CASSHRDSLYEQYF,TGTGCCAGCAGCCACCGGGACTCCCTTTACGAGCAGTACTTC
TRBV4-1,-,TRBJ2-1,-,CASSQRGPGTGEQFF,TGCGCCAGCAGCCAGAGGGGCCCCGGGACCGGGGAGCAGTTCTTC
TRBV18,-,TRBJ2-7,TRBD1,CASSPPVVDSGQGAKKGYEQYF,TGTGCCAGCTCACCCCCGGTGGTTGATTCGGGACAGGGGGCCAAGAAGGGCTACGAGCAGTACTTC
TRBV9,-,TRBJ1-5,TRBD1,CASSPGQGEPQHF,TGTGCCAGCAGCCCCGGACAGGGTGAGCCCCAGCATTTT
TRBV7-9,-,TRBJ2-7,-,CASSSTKPTDTYEQYF,TGTGCCAGCAGCTCAACTAAGCCGACGGACACCTACGAGCAGTACTTC
TRBV27,-,TRBJ2-7,-,CASSFGGRKGEQYF,TGTGCCAGCAGTTTTGGAGGGAGGAAAGGCGAGCAGTACTTC
TRBV27,-,TRBJ2-6,TRBD2,CASSWTTSAYPTGANVLTF,TGTGCCAGCAGTTGGACGACTAGCGCCTACCCAACTGGGGCCAACGTCCTGACTTTC
TRBV18,-,TRBJ1-2,-,CASSRPPGASNYGYTF,TGTGCCAGCTCACGACCTCCGGGGGCAAGTAACTATGGCTACACCTTC
TRBV7-2,-,TRBJ2-3,-,CASSFGGPDTQYF,TGTGCCAGCAGCTTCGGGGGGCCCGATACGCAGTATTTT
TRBV9,-,TRBJ2-5,TRBD2,CASSVVTGGINEQYF,TGTGCCAGCAGCGTAGTCACGGGAGGTATTAATGAGCAGTACTTC
TRBV27,large,TRBJ2-7,TRBD2,CASRSGLAGLYEQYF,TGTGCCAGCAGGTCGGGACTAGCGGGACTCTACGAGCAGTACTTC
TRBV4-1,-,TRBJ1-5,-,CASSQGLGAYSNQPQHF,TGCGCCAGCAGCCAAGGCCTAGGGGCGTATAGCAATCAGCCCCAGCATTTT
TRBV19,-,TRBJ2-7,TRBD2,CASTWGAGREQYF,TGTGCCAGTACGTGGGGAGCCGGGAGGGAGCAGTACTTC
TRBV7-6,-,TRBJ2-3,-,CASSLGGLDTQYF,TGTGCCAGCAGCTTAGGGGGGCTAGATACGCAGTATTTT
TRBV6-1,-,TRBJ2-7,-,CASSEEGVLGHEQYF,TGTGCCAGCAGTGAAGAGGGAGTTCTGGGTCACGAGCAGTACTTC
TRBV7-9,-,TRBJ2-7,-,CASSSFLSYEQYF,TGTGCCAGCAGCTCATTCCTCTCCTACGAGCAGTACTTC
TRBV6-1,-,TRBJ2-7,TRBD1,CASSEGQGSTYEQYF,TGTGCCAGCAGTGAAGGACAGGGTAGTACCTACGAGCAGTACTTC